This TCR beta chain was identified during a study of early stage breast cancer tumors. About the research overall: Most of the 16 invasive tumors were ER+, PR+ and HER2-.

In germline, CDR1 is MNHNS, CDR2 SASEGT. CDR3 length: 13 residues. V was cut by 7 bases and J by 3 bases, with 13 bases left in between. About this clone: What it recognizes is unknown.

Blood replicates held 0.5 ug DNA, tumor or normal breast roughly 1.5 ug, two each. The method was immunoSEQ multiplex PCR; TCRdb's version includes in-frame clones alone and lacks a portion of them. The repertoire consists of tens of thousands of clones, with around 85% occurring once and the leading ten covering 3.5%. General study results and limits: Compared with adjacent normal breast tissue, tumors showed roughly 2.5-fold greater T cell density and higher clonality.

V usage is TRBV6-1 and J usage is TRBJ2-7; no firm D call. This receptor was obtained from a person in their 60s with breast cancer. Sequencing was carried out using blood. This CDR3 is CASTKALIYEQYF. In DNA, the CDR3 is TGTGCCAGCACCAAGGCGCTTATCTACGAGCAGTACTTC.